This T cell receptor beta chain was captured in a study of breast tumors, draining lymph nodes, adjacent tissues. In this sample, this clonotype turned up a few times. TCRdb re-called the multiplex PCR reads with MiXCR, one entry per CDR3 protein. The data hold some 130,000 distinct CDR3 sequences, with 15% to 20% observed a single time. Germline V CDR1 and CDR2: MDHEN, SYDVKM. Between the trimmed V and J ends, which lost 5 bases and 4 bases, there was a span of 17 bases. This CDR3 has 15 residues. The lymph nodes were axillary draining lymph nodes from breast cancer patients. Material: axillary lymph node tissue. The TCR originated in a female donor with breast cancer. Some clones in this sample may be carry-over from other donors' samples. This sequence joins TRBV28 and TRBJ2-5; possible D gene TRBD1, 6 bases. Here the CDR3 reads CASSGGQSGRETQYF. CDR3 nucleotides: TGTGCCAGCAGTGGAGGACAGTCGGGGCGAGAGACCCAGTACTTC.